This TCR beta chain came from a study of CD8+ T cells in alopecia areata. Whole-study context: Tofacitinib therapy took 6 to 18 months; 6 months off drug came after.

Sequencing used cDNA as its template, made by extracting RNA and reverse transcribing it. The assay was immunoSEQ multiplex PCR, and TCRdb's table has in-frame clones only and misses some. This sample yields 150,000 to 200,000 clones, of which 53% are seen a single time; roughly 10% belongs to the top ten. This clone was seen once. Its antigen is unidentified. Treatment: oral pan-JAK inhibitor, 5-10 mg twice daily. General study points: Researchers say the link of baseline CD8+ expansion to response remains uncertain, with one nonresponder. While tofacitinib was given, many expanded lesional clones persisted in scalp and blood. TCR sharing was clearer in mice than between patients, perhaps partly owing to patient HLA diversity.

Deletions cut 0 bases from V and 3 bases from J, with 11 bases between. This CDR3 has 15 residues. The origin of this receptor is a human donor with alopecia areata. The sequencing used CD8+ T cells sorted from blood, collected at week 24, from a patient treated with tofacitinib. The chain links TRBV23-1 to TRBJ1-2; no definite D call. TRBV23-1 falls under the ORF class, with uncertain function. The DNA of the CDR3 is TGCGCCAGCAGTCAATCGAGTCGGACGGACTATGGCTACACCTTC. Protein sequence: CASSQSSRTDYGYTF.